These 28 T cell receptor beta chains came from one sample sequenced in a study of shared T cell receptors in the human thymus. Generated by immunoSEQ multiplex PCR, the TCRdb table keeps only in-frame clones and is missing some. Of some 720,000 clones listed, 88% are singletons. This same sample was also part of a study on human thymus T cells.

The sample consisted of thymocytes. Receptor source: a boy less than two years old with a congenital heart defect.

The rearrangement links TRBV7-9 to TRBJ2-1; 7 bases match TRBD1. From germline, CDR1 is SEHNR and CDR2 FQNEAQ (reference sequence). The CDR3 contains 15 residues. V was clipped by 5 bases and J by 5 bases; unmatched bases: 9. CDR3 loop: CASSPRGGEDNEQFF. The CDR3 nucleotides are TGTGCCAGCAGCCCTAGAGGGGGCGAGGACAATGAGCAGTTCTTC. Looking up the rest from reference TRBV7-9 and TRBJ2-1 gives the full variable domain: DTGVSQNPRHKITKRGQNVTFRCDPISEHNRLYWYRQTLGQGPEFLTYFQNEAQLEKSRLLSDRFSAERPKGSFSTLEIQRTEQGDSAMYLCASSPRGGEDNEQFFGPGTRLTVL.

The chain is built from TRBV7-8 and TRBJ2-2, with D unclear. The CDR3 length is 15 residues. In germline, CDR1 is SGHVS, CDR2 FQNEAQ. V was trimmed by 3 bases and J by 2 bases, leaving 10 bases between them. CDR3 DNA: TGTGCCAGCAGCTTCCCTAGATCTAACACCGGGGAGCTGTTTTTT. This sequence encodes CASSFPRSNTGELFF.

The chain is built from TRBV7-8 and TRBJ1-2, with 9 bases matching TRBD1. This CDR3 has 14 amino acids. Germline-derived CDR1 and CDR2 are SGHVS and FQNEAQ. Trimming at V came to 4 bases and at J to 6 bases, leaving 6 bases not matched to a gene. The CDR3 here is CASSSGTGSNGYTF. In nucleotides, the CDR3 is TGTGCCAGCAGCTCAGGGACAGGGTCGAATGGCTACACCTTC. The full variable domain, with the rest looked up from reference TRBV7-8 and TRBJ1-2, is GAGVSQSPRYKVAKRGQDVALRCDPISGHVSLFWYQQALGQGPEFLTYFQNEAQLDKSGLPSDRFFAERPEGSVSTLKIQRTQQEDSAVYLCASSSGTGSNGYTFGSGTRLTVV.

The J gene is TRBJ2-7, the V gene TRBV7-2, with 10 bases fitting TRBD2. The CDR3 is 16 residues long. J lost 7 bases, V lost 1 base, and 10 bases had no gene match. Per the germline V gene, CDR1 is SGHTA and CDR2 is FQGNSA. CDR3 bases: TGTGCCAGCAGCTTAGACATTACTAGCGGGACATGGGAGCAGTACTTC. Its translation: CASSLDITSGTWEQYF.

The CDR3: CASSPAEGQGAMRDEKLFF. As DNA, the CDR3 is TGTGCCAGCTCACCAGCCGAAGGACAGGGGGCAATGAGGGATGAAAAACTGTTTTTT. The rearrangement joins TRBV18 to TRBJ1-4, with 11 positions matching TRBD1. Germline CDR1 is KGHSH and CDR2 is LQKENI. V was pared by 2 bases and J by 6 bases, with 14 bases of the junction left unmatched. This CDR3 has 19 amino acids.

The rearrangement links TRBV19 to TRBJ1-2; TRBD1 is a possible D gene (5 bases). The germline V gene has CDR1 LNHDA and CDR2 SQIVND (reference sequence). V lost 4 bases to trimming and J lost 6 bases, with 12 bases between them. CDR3 length equals 13 residues. In nucleotides, the CDR3 is TGTGCCAGTAGTAGAAGCGGGGGAAATGGCTACACCTTC. This translates into CASSRSGGNGYTF.

This clone was recorded once. The rearrangement joins TRBV25-1 to TRBJ1-4; no clear D gene. The CDR3 contains 14 residues. Germline V lookup: CDR1 MGHDK, CDR2 SYGVNS. Trimming removed 4 bases at V and 7 bases at J, with 13 bases between. This CDR3 reads CASSGLILGEKLFF. The CDR3 DNA reads TGTGCCAGCAGTGGACTGATCCTGGGTGAAAAACTGTTTTTT.

The chain couples TRBV6-5 to TRBJ2-1, with 11 bases lining up with TRBD2. V lost 2 bases and J lost 8; bases outside the gene matches: 8. This CDR3 is built from 16 residues. Germline CDR1 and CDR2: MNHEY and SVGAGI. The CDR3 sequence is CASSYPVLAGGHEQFF. In DNA, the CDR3 is TGTGCCAGCAGTTACCCGGTTTTAGCGGGAGGGCATGAGCAGTTCTTC.

The chain carries TRBV10-2 and TRBJ2-1; TRBD1 might be the D (6 bases). V was shortened by 3 bases and J by 5 bases, with 14 bases between the two germline ends. Germline lookup yields CDR1 WSHSY and CDR2 SAAADI. The CDR3 totals 15 residues. DNA for the CDR3: TGCGCCAGCAGTGATCAGGGGCTATCCCACAATGAGCAGTTCTTC. This sequence encodes CASSDQGLSHNEQFF.

CDR3: CASTSGREDEKLFF. Here the CDR3 DNA reads TGTGCCAGTACCTCGGGCAGGGAGGATGAAAAACTGTTTTTT. The gene calls are TRBV19 and TRBJ1-4; tentatively, D is TRBD1 (5 bases). Germline V gene data show CDR1 as LNHDA and CDR2 as SQIVND (reference sequence). The CDR3 loop spans 14 amino acids. The ends were cut back, 7 bases at V and 6 bases at J, with 15 bases in the middle.

A note on this clone: At one of its ends the junction is not consistent with the germline gene, which may arise from a read error. This chain uses TRBV27 with TRBJ1-1; TRBD1 might be the D (5 bases). From germline, CDR1 is MNHEY and CDR2 SMNVEV (reference sequence). This CDR3 has 12 residues. DNA of the CDR3: TGTGCCAGCGGCGCCGTTTCTCACCGGGGGGAGTTT. This encodes CASGAVSHRGEF.

J is TRBJ2-1 and V is TRBV28, with 7 bases that match TRBD1. V was pared by 8 bases and J by 3 bases, with 10 bases of the junction left unmatched. CDR1 and CDR2 (germline): MDHEN, SYDVKM. The CDR3 covers 15 residues. Written as DNA, the CDR3 is TGTGCCAGCGAACATAGGGACAGAGACTACAATGAGCAGTTCTTC. Translated, it gives CASEHRDRDYNEQFF. Full variable domain (outside the CDR3, taken from reference TRBV28 and TRBJ2-1): DVKVTQSSRYLVKRTGEKVFLECVQDMDHENMFWYRQDPGLGLRLIYFSYDVKMKEKGDIPEGYSVSREKKERFSLILESASTNQTSMYLCASEHRDRDYNEQFFGPGTRLTVL.

The V call is TRBV27, the J call TRBJ2-3, with D possibly being TRBD2 (5 bases). Trimming took 8 bases from V and 6 from J, leaving 21 bases between them. Germline V gene sequence: CDR1 MNHEY, CDR2 SMNVEV (reference sequence). This CDR3 region has 15 residues. CDR3 sequence (DNA): TGTGCCAGCTCCCCTCGTGGGCAGTGGAGGGATACGCAGTATTTT. Its protein product is CASSPRGQWRDTQYF.

J is TRBJ1-2 and V is TRBV6-5, with D possibly TRBD1 on 5 matching bases. This CDR3 contains 15 residues. Per germline, CDR1 MNHEY and CDR2 SVGAGI. V was pared by 11 bases and J by 4 bases, with 23 bases between. The CDR3 coding sequence is TGTGCCGCCAGAGGGTGGGGGGAAGGGAGCTATGGCTACACCTTC. This sequence encodes CAARGWGEGSYGYTF.

This clone was observed a single time. This chain links TRBV7-9 with TRBJ2-1, with 13 positions matching TRBD2. The V and J ends lost 1 base and 6 bases, in that order; junction bases with no gene match: 9. Germline CDR1 and CDR2: SEHNR and FQNEAQ (reference sequence). The CDR3 has 18 residues. The CDR3 loop reads CASSLEGTSGKLGNEQFF. CDR3 DNA: TGTGCCAGCAGCTTAGAAGGGACTAGCGGGAAATTGGGCAATGAGCAGTTCTTC.

In DNA, the CDR3 is TGTGCCATCAGCTCCGGGGAGGGGAACACTGAAGCTTTCTTT. Its translation: CAISSGEGNTEAFF. The chain recombines TRBV10-3 with TRBJ1-1; D is unresolved. The CDR3 totals 14 residues. Germline loops: CDR1 ENHRY, CDR2 SYGVKD. With 6 bases removed from V and 1 base from J, the gap between germline ends came to 12 bases.

The chain combines TRBV5-1 with TRBJ2-6; perhaps TRBD1 as D (6 bases). The V gene's germline CDR1 is SGHRS and CDR2 YFSETQ. Deletions cut 0 bases from V and 2 bases from J, with 15 bases between. The CDR3 is 18 amino acids. The CDR3 DNA follows: TGCGCCAGCAGCTTGGTAGGGCAGGGGAAAACTGGGGCCAACGTCCTGACTTTC. Translation: CASSLVGQGKTGANVLTF.

The CDR3 is CASSLRDYPYEQYF. The CDR3, as DNA: TGTGCCAGCAGCTTGAGGGACTATCCCTACGAGCAGTACTTC. The chain combines TRBV5-6 with TRBJ2-7; 7 bases align to TRBD2. J lost 2 bases, V lost 1 base, and 3 bases had no gene match. The germline gives CDR1 SGHDT, CDR2 YYEEEE. The CDR3 is 14 amino acids.

This chain uses TRBV7-9 with TRBJ2-7, with TRBD2 matching over 9 bases. The germline gives CDR1 SEHNR, CDR2 FQNEAQ (reference sequence). The CDR3 length is 18 residues. The V gene end was trimmed by 1 base and the J gene end by 4 bases; junction bases not matched to a gene: 14. The CDR3 sequence: CASSLVDSGRPGGYEQYF. CDR3 sequence (DNA): TGTGCCAGCAGCTTAGTCGATAGCGGGAGACCTGGGGGATACGAGCAGTACTTC.

This chain links TRBV19 with TRBJ2-7, with TRBD1 as a possible D gene (6 bases). The CDR3 sequence is 13 residues long. With 6 bases removed from V and 2 bases from J, the gap between germline ends came to 11 bases. Germline lookup yields CDR1 LNHDA and CDR2 SQIVND (reference sequence). CDR3 coding DNA: TGTGCCAGTAGCTGGGGACACACCTACGAGCAGTACTTC. Amino acids: CASSWGHTYEQYF.

The genes are TRBV4-1 and TRBJ2-2; TRBD1 matches at 9 bases. The CDR3 consists of 17 residues. Germline V CDR1 and CDR2: MGHRA, YSYEKL. Trimming removed 0 bases from V and 7 bases from J; junction bases left unmatched: 9. The CDR3 reads CASSQDLRDRVFGELFF. CDR3 DNA: TGCGCCAGCAGCCAAGATCTTCGGGACAGGGTTTTCGGGGAGCTGTTTTTT.

CDR3 loop: CASSPRSLHRDYNEQFF. The CDR3 bases are TGTGCCAGCAGCCCCCGAAGCCTCCACAGGGACTACAATGAGCAGTTCTTC. The chain joins TRBV9 to TRBJ2-1; D possibly corresponds to TRBD1 (6 bases). Trimming removed 4 bases at V and 3 bases at J, with 20 bases between. The CDR3 runs to 17 residues. Per the germline V gene, CDR1 is SGDLS and CDR2 is YYNGEE.

This clone was observed once. CDR3 in DNA: TGTGCCAGCAGCAGAAGGACAGGGTTTGAGACCAAAAACATTCAGTACTTC. Its protein product is CASSRRTGFETKNIQYF. The V gene is TRBV21-1, the J gene TRBJ2-4; TRBD1 was called by the table and not checked on the DNA. TRBV21-1 has pseudogene status. The length of the CDR3 is 17 residues.

The CDR3 DNA sequence: TGCGCCAGCAGCAACGGGTCTCCCCAATCGGAGCAGTACTTC. Protein product: CASSNGSPQSEQYF. The chain uses TRBV5-1 and TRBJ2-7; D unclear. The germline CDR1 and CDR2 sequences are SGHRS and YFSETQ. V dropped 4 bases and J dropped 7 bases, with 18 bases sitting between them. This CDR3 has 14 amino acids.

The V and J genes are TRBV7-6 and TRBJ1-3, with 9 bases fitting TRBD1. The length of the CDR3 is 20 residues. The germline CDR1 and CDR2 sequences are SGHVS and FNYEAQ. V gave up 5 bases and J gave up 0 bases; unmatched junction bases: 17. The CDR3 DNA reads TGTGCCAGCAGCCCGGACAGGGGACCACTACCTAATACCTCTGGAAACACCATATATTTT. The encoded protein is CASSPDRGPLPNTSGNTIYF.

This clone was detected once. The chain couples TRBV5-5 to TRBJ2-1, with D maybe TRBD2 (6 bases). Trimming shortened V by 2 bases and J by 9 bases, and 12 bases separated the two germline ends. The length of the CDR3 is 13 residues. Germline CDR1 is SGHKS and CDR2 is YYEKEE (reference sequence). The chain's CDR3 is CASSLAGSSEQFF. The CDR3, as DNA: TGTGCCAGCAGCTTAGCCGGGAGCTCTGAGCAGTTCTTC.

This clone was counted only a few times. CDR3 protein: CASSRTGFQETQYF. CDR3 sequence (DNA): TGTGCCAGCAGCCGCACGGGTTTCCAAGAGACCCAGTACTTC. The rearrangement links TRBV7-9 to TRBJ2-5; unclear D gene. V dropped 5 bases and J dropped 1 base, with 11 bases sitting between them. Looked up from germline, CDR1 is SEHNR and CDR2 is FQNEAQ (reference sequence). The CDR3 has 14 amino acids.

This chain joins TRBV21-1 and TRBJ1-5. TRBV21-1 is listed as a pseudogene. The CDR3 spans 16 residues. The CDR3 loop reads CASSPGGFVSNQPQHF. CDR3 sequence (DNA): TGTGCCAGCAGCCCCGGCGGTTTCGTAAGCAATCAGCCCCAGCATTTT.